This T cell receptor (beta chain) comes out of a study of PD-1 blockade in classical Hodgkin lymphoma. Study overall: Patients were given intravenous nivolumab, 3 mg/kg, every 2 weeks.

Time point specified: cycle 4 day 1 (C4D1), after six to seven weeks of nivolumab. Every patient relapsed after autologous stem cell transplantation, and brentuximab vedotin exposure varied. V was shortened by 0 bases and J by 3 bases, with 11 bases between the two germline ends. The CDR3 has 15 amino acids. Germline V gives CDR1 LGHNA, CDR2 YSLEER. Produced via immunoSEQ multiplex PCR; TCRdb's table is partial and in-frame only. The table records over 25,000 clones, 65% to 80% of them present only once. Broader study findings: CD4+ but not CD8+ TCR diversity rose significantly by C4D1. A reduction in baseline TCR diversity was reportedly seen in newly diagnosed patients relative to healthy donors. Complete responders entered with baseline diversity on par with newly diagnosed patients, the results showed.

The sample holds one count of this clone. Antigen unknown. Source: peripheral blood mononuclear cells (PBMCs), taken before the fourth cycle of nivolumab. The origin of this receptor is a human donor with classical Hodgkin lymphoma. The chain recombines TRBV4-3 with TRBJ1-2, with D tentatively TRBD1 (5 bases). The chain's CDR3 is CASSQDREAYYGYTF. The CDR3 nucleotides are TGCGCCAGCAGCCAAGACAGGGAGGCTTACTATGGCTACACCTTC.